These 5 T cell receptor beta chains were all obtained from the same sample, sequenced in a study of regulatory T cells in long-lasting Graves disease. Construction of the TCR beta libraries employed iRepertoire HTBI primers in conjunction with Arm-PCR of CDR3 regions. TCRdb reprocessed the multiplex PCR reads with MiXCR, giving one entry per CDR3 protein. The sample comprises around 480,000 distinct CDR3 sequences, about 17% of which are singletons, and more than 10% rests with the top ten. The time point: newly diagnosed GD, antithyroid drugs for less than 3 months. PBMCs provided the RNA from which the TCR library was made. This same sample was also part of a study on T cells in Graves' hyperthyroidism and ophthalmopathy.

The material was peripheral blood mononuclear cells (PBMCs), obtained at new diagnosis, from a patient treated with antithyroid drugs. The receptor set was obtained from a middle-aged man with Graves disease.

In this sample, this clonotype turned up a few times. V usage is TRBV7-3 and J usage is TRBJ2-2; D is tentatively TRBD1 or TRBD2 (5 bases each). V lost 5 bases, J lost 7 bases, and 20 bases lay in between. This CDR3 comprises 16 residues. Per germline, CDR1 SGHTA and CDR2 FQGTGA. CDR3 in amino acids: CASSPFAGRGGGELFF. In DNA form, the CDR3 reads TGTGCCAGCAGCCCCTTCGCAGGGCGCGGAGGCGGGGAGCTGTTTTTT.

The chain joins TRBV9 to TRBJ2-6, with a tentative D call TRBD1 (5 bases). This CDR3 spans 17 amino acids. Germline CDR1 is SGDLS and CDR2 is YYNGEE. Trimming pared 0 bases from V and 0 bases from J, leaving 10 bases between. CDR3 sequence reads: CASSVAGLSSGANVLTF. CDR3 bases: TGTGCCAGCAGCGTAGCAGGGTTGAGCTCTGGGGCCAACGTCCTGACTTTC. Full variable domain (missing parts from reference TRBV9 and TRBJ2-6): DSGVTQTPKHLITATGQRVTLRCSPRSGDLSVYWYQQSLDQGLQFLIQYYNGEERAKGNILERFSAQQFPDLHSELNLSSLELGDSALYFCASSVAGLSSGANVLTFGAGSRLTVL.

This clonotype showed up many times. The rearrangement links TRBV11-2 to TRBJ1-2, with 8 nucleotides matching TRBD1. CDR3 size: 14 residues. With V trimmed by 1 base and J by 5 bases, 3 bases remained unmatched. Germline loops: CDR1 SGHAT, CDR2 FQNNGV. The DNA for the CDR3 is TGTGCCAGCAGCTTAGGGACAGGGTGGTATGGCTACACCTTC. It translates to CASSLGTGWYGYTF. Supplemented by reference TRBV11-2 and TRBJ1-2, the full variable domain reads EAGVAQSPRYKIIEKRQSVAFWCNPISGHATLYWYQQILGQGPKLLIQFQNNGVVDDSQLPKDRFSAERLKGVDSTLKIQPAKLEDSAVYLCASSLGTGWYGYTFGSGTRLTVV.

This clonotype was seen many times. This rearrangement joins TRBV3-1 to TRBJ1-1, with no clear D. Germline V CDR1 and CDR2: LGHDT, YNNKEL (reference sequence). The CDR3 loop spans 15 amino acids. The V and J ends lost 1 base and 1 base respectively, with 10 bases between them. Here the CDR3 reads CASSQGLFANTEAFF. The CDR3 DNA reads TGTGCCAGCAGCCAAGGGTTGTTCGCGAACACTGAAGCTTTCTTT.

This clonotype has a count of ten or more. This chain uses TRBV6-1 with TRBJ2-2; possible D gene TRBD2, 6 bases. V was clipped by 4 bases and J by 5 bases, with 8 bases between them. Germline V gene data show CDR1 as MNHNS and CDR2 as SASEGT. The CDR3 has 13 residues. The DNA for the CDR3 is TGTGCCAGCAGTGTCGGAGGGACCGGGGAGCTGTTTTTT. Residues: CASSVGGTGELFF.